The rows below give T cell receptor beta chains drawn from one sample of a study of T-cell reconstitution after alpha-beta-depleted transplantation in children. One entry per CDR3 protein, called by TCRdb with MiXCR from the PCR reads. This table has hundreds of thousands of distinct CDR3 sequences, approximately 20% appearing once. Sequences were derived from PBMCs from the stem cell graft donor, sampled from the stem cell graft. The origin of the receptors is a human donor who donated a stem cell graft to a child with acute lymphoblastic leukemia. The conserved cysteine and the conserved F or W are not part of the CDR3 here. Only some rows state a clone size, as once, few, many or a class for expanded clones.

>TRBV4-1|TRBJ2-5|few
ASSQDRLAGGHETQY
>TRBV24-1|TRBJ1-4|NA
ATSEGRPDEKLF
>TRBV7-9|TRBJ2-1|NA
ASSLALAGDNEQF
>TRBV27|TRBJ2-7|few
ASSLSADHYEQY
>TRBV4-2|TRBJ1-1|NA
ASSQEQGHTEAF
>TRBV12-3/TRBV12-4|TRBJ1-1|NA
ASSSRQETGNTEAF
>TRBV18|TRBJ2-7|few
ASSPQVTGDGEQY
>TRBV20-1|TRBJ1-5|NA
SVVPQPNQPQH
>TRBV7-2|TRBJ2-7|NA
ASSLERSLAYEQY
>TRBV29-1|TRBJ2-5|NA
SVERELARETQY
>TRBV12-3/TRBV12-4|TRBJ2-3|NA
ASSLWSGTRSTDTQY
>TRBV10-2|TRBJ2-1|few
ASINSAHEQF
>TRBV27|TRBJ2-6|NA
ASSFRTGGLSGANVLT
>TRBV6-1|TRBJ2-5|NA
ASSEAGSQTQY
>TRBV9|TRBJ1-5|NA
ASSPSGQGYQPQH
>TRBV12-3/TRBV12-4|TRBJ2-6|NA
ASTRGGSGANVLT
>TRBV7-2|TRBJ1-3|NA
ASSEGRGRRSGNTIY
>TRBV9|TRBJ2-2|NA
ASSEPQRGNTGELF
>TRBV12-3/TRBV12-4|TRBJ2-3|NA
ASTPRRENRRDTQY
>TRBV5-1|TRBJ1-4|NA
ASRTNTGFNEKLF
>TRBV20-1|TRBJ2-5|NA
SAGRGQETQY
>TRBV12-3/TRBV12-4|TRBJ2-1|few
ASQTGTKSYNEQF
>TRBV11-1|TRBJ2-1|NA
ASSLRTSGRRSYNEQF
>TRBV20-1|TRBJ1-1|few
SAREWTGNTEAF
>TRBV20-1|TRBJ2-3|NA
SASPLGPSTDTQY
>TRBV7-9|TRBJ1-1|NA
ASSSGQGKTEAF
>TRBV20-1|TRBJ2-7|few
SARGVSGRSREQY
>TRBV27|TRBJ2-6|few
ASSLWAGAGANVLT
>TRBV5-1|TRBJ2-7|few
ASSSESYEQY
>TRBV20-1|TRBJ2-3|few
SAWSASPTDTQY
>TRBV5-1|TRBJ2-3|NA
ASSSSQLQY
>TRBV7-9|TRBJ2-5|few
ASGERYQETQY
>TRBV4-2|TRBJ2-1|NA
ASSQEASGISYNEQF
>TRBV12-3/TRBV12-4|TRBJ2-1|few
ASSSPGTRGNEQF
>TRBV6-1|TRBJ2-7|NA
ASSPRVGAYEQY
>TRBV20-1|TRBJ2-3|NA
SAKSSAGRADTQY
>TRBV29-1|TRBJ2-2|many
SVVITGELF
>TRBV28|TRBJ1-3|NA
ASSQGTVSGNTIY
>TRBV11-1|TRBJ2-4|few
ASSPAPWDRLAKNIQY
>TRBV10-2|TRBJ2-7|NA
ATGTSGSYEQY